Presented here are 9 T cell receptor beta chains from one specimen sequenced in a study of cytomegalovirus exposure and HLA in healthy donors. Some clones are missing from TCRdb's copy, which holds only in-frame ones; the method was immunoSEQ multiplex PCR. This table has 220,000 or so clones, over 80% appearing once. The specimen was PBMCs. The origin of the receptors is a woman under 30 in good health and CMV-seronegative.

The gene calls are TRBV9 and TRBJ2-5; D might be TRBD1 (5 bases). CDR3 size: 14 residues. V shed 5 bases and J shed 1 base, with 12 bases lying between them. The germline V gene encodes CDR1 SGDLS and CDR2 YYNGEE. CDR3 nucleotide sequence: TGTGCCAGCAGTTACGGACACAGCCAAGAGACCCAGTACTTC. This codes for CASSYGHSQETQYF.

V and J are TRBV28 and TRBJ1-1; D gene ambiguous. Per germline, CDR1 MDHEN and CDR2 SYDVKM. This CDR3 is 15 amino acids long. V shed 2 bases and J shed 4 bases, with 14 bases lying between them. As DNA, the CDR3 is TGTGCCAGCAGTTTAGGAGGGTTTCTAAGCACTGAAGCTTTCTTT. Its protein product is CASSLGGFLSTEAFF. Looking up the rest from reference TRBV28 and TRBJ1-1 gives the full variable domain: DVKVTQSSRYLVKRTGEKVFLECVQDMDHENMFWYRQDPGLGLRLIYFSYDVKMKEKGDIPEGYSVSREKKERFSLILESASTNQTSMYLCASSLGGFLSTEAFFGQGTRLTVV.

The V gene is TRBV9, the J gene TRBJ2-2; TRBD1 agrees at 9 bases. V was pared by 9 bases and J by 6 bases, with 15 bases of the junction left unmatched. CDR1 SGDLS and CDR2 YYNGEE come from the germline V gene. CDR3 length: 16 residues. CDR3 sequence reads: CATSPRDRVLSGELFF. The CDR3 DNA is TGTGCCACCAGTCCCCGGGACAGGGTTTTATCCGGGGAGCTGTTTTTT.

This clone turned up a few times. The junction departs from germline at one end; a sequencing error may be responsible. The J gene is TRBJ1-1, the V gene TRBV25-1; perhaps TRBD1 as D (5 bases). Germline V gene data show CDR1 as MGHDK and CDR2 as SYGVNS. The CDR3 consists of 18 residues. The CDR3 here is CASSDIQGQVTPNAEAFF. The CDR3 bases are TGTGCCAGCAGTGATATCCAGGGCCAAGTAACACCGAACGCTGAAGCTTTCTTT.

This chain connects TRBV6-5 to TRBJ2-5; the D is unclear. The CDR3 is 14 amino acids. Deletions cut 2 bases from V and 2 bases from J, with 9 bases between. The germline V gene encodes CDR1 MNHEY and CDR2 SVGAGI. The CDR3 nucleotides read TGTGCCAGCAGTTACGGCTCATTTCAAGAGACCCAGTACTTC. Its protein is CASSYGSFQETQYF.

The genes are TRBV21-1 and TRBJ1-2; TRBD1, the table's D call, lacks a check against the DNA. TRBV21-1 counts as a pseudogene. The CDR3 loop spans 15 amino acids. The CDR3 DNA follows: TGTGCCAGCAGCAATCGGACAGGGCCGGGGTATGGCTACACCTTC. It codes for CASSNRTGPGYGYTF.

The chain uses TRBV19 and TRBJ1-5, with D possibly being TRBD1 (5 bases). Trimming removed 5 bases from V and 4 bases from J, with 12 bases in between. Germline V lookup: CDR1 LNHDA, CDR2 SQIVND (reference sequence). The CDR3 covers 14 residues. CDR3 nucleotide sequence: TGTGCCAGTAGTCAGTGGGGCGCTAATCAGCCCCAGCATTTT. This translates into CASSQWGANQPQHF.

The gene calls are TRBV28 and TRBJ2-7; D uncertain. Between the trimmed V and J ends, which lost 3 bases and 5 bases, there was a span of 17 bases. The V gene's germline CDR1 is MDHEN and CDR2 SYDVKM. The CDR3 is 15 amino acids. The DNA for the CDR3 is TGTGCCAGCAGTTTGGTAGGCAGTTCGTTCAACGAGCAGTACTTC. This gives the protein CASSLVGSSFNEQYF.

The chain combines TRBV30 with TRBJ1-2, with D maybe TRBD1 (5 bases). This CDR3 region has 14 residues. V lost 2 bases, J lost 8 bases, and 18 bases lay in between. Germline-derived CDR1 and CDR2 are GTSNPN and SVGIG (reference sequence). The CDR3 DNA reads TGTGCCTGGAGTCGACCCGGGACCGGTGAGGGCTACACCTTC. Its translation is CAWSRPGTGEGYTF.